This TCR beta chain was recorded in a study of cytomegalovirus exposure and HLA in healthy donors. Trimming removed 6 bases from V and 1 base from J; junction bases left unmatched: 3. The CDR3 has 15 amino acids. The germline V gene has CDR1 ENHRY and CDR2 SYGVKD. Both 60 Vbeta primers and 13 Jbeta primers went into the PCR. Profiled with immunoSEQ multiplex PCR; TCRdb holds only in-frame clones, not every one. The sample has some 140,000 clones, 60% to 80% seen once. The chain has TRBV10-3 and TRBJ1-1; TRBD1 matches 12 bases. The receptor was derived from a young man in good health and CMV-seronegative. Source material: PBMCs. CDR3 in amino acids: CAIRGDRGRNTEAFF. The CDR3 DNA sequence: TGTGCCATCAGGGGGGACAGGGGGCGGAACACTGAAGCTTTCTTT.